This section outlines one T cell receptor beta chain sequence together with its context. Its antigen remains unidentified. The CDR3 totals 13 residues. Germline loops: CDR1 SGHNT, CDR2 YYREEE (reference sequence). This record belongs to a study of OX40 agonist ivuxolimab in advanced cancers. Findings of the study overall: In the 0.1 to 3.0 mg/kg range, CD4+ and CD8+ blood T cells had expanded clonally by week 6.

TCRdb keeps only in-frame clones here, not all; method: immunoSEQ multiplex PCR. Among 99,000 or so clones listed, 90% to 95% were seen once. Systemic immunosuppression or autoimmune disease history was grounds to exclude patients. Sequenced here: CD4+ or CD8+ T cells sorted from blood, sampled in a trial of the OX40 agonist ivuxolimab. The V gene is TRBV5-4, the J gene TRBJ2-5, with 8 nucleotides matching TRBD1. The tail of the sequence fits TRBJ2-7 better, so the J call may be wrong. The receptor was isolated from an adult with an advanced solid tumor such as melanoma, head and neck, liver or kidney cancer. In nucleotides, the CDR3 is TGTGCCAGCAGCGTGGACAGGGCCTACGAGCAGTACTTC. Its translation is CASSVDRAYEQYF.